This record covers a single T cell receptor (beta chain). The target antigen is unknown. The trim removed 2 bases at V and 1 base at J, leaving 6 bases unmatched. The CDR3 totals 16 residues. CDR1 is SGDLS, CDR2 YYNGEE, per germline. Every patient relapsed after autologous stem cell transplantation, and brentuximab vedotin exposure varied. Purification of CD4+ T cells from thawed PBMCs was achieved by magnetic negative selection. These data belong to a study of PD-1 blockade in classical Hodgkin lymphoma. General observations from the study: Partial responders and progressors had significantly lower baseline TCR diversity. Repertoires differed for reasons still undefined, possibly disease activity or prior therapy. By cycle point C4D1, TCR diversity had risen significantly in CD4+ cells (but not CD8+ cells). A reduction in baseline TCR diversity was reportedly seen in newly diagnosed patients relative to healthy donors.

Sequenced by immunoSEQ multiplex PCR; TCRdb stores in-frame clones only, minus some. The sample includes approximately 8,300 clones, approximately 71% of them seen just once. Sequencing was performed on CD4+ T cells from blood, taken at baseline. The receptor was isolated from a human donor with classical Hodgkin lymphoma. The chain has TRBV9 and TRBJ2-5; 9 nucleotides match TRBD2. This chain's CDR3 is CASSVGASGTQETQYF. The CDR3 nucleotides read TGTGCCAGCAGCGTCGGGGCTAGCGGGACCCAAGAGACCCAGTACTTC.